This TCR beta chain appears in the sequencing data of a study of identifying expanded T cells in peripheral blood. Study-level results: Around 1.2 clones differed between technical replicates, versus approximately 17 and 20 over time. Across healthy donors, higher total template counts meant significantly greater roughly two-week count variance.

With respect to this clone: Its antigen is not known.

Some clones are missing from TCRdb's copy, which holds only in-frame ones; the method was immunoSEQ multiplex PCR. The table has 95,000 to 100,000 clones, 87% seen once. V lost 0 bases and J lost 1, with 7 bases in between. The CDR3 sequence is 14 residues long. From germline, CDR1 is SGDLS and CDR2 YYNGEE. No infections or other immune events were documented during collection. The rearrangement uses TRBV9 and TRBJ2-5, with D perhaps TRBD2 (6 bases). Sequenced sample: blood. The clonotype comes from a person aged 18 to 70 in good health. The CDR3 DNA reads as TGTGCCAGCAGCGTAGGGGACTCCCAAGAGACCCAGTACTTC. Protein: CASSVGDSQETQYF. The variable domain in full, completed from reference TRBV9 and TRBJ2-5, reads DSGVTQTPKHLITATGQRVTLRCSPRSGDLSVYWYQQSLDQGLQFLIQYYNGEERAKGNILERFSAQQFPDLHSELNLSSLELGDSALYFCASSVGDSQETQYFGPGTRLLVL.